The 14 T cell receptor beta chains in this list originate from one sample, sequenced in a study of somatic mutations in cytotoxic T cells in rheumatoid arthritis. Libraries were prepared by immunoSEQ multiplex PCR; TCRdb keeps only in-frame clonotypes and omits some of them. The top ten hold more than 2.5% of the sample, which has about 33,000 clones, 70% to 85% seen once. The material sequenced was CD8+ T cells sorted from blood. The receptor set was obtained from a man aged 40-49 years in good health.

This clone was observed a single time. The chain employs TRBV28 and TRBJ2-1; D may be TRBD1 (5 bases). V was pared by 2 bases and J by 0 bases, with 11 bases between. The CDR3 is 16 amino acids. Per germline, CDR1 MDHEN and CDR2 SYDVKM. CDR3 DNA sequence: TGTGCCAGCAGTTTAAGGGGCCTGAGCTCCTACAATGAGCAGTTCTTC. Protein product: CASSLRGLSSYNEQFF. Using reference TRBV28 and TRBJ2-1 for the parts outside the CDR3, the full variable domain is DVKVTQSSRYLVKRTGEKVFLECVQDMDHENMFWYRQDPGLGLRLIYFSYDVKMKEKGDIPEGYSVSREKKERFSLILESASTNQTSMYLCASSLRGLSSYNEQFFGPGTRLTVL.

The rearrangement links TRBV30 to TRBJ2-3, with D maybe TRBD2 (5 bases). In germline, CDR1 is GTSNPN, CDR2 SVGIG (reference sequence). There are 13 residues in the CDR3. With 2 bases removed from V and 0 bases from J, the gap between germline ends came to 6 bases. In DNA form, the CDR3 reads TGTGCCTGGAGTAGCGGAAGCACAGATACGCAGTATTTT. Amino acids: CAWSSGSTDTQYF.

The chain recombines TRBV19 with TRBJ2-7; 8 bases align to TRBD2. The V gene's germline CDR1 is LNHDA and CDR2 SQIVND (reference sequence). Unmatched junction bases numbered 2, after V lost 3 bases and J lost 4 bases. CDR3 length: 13 amino acids. CDR3 sequence (DNA): TGTGCCAGTAGTATGACTAGCGCGTACGAGCAGTACTTC. It is translated as CASSMTSAYEQYF.

The rearrangement joins TRBV29-1 to TRBJ1-2, with 7 bases fitting TRBD1. Germline loops: CDR1 SQVTM, CDR2 ANQGSEA. The CDR3 contains 12 residues. Losses at the gene ends were 3 bases for V and 5 bases for J; bases not matched to a gene: 3. CDR3 loop: CSVEGQLYGYTF. The CDR3 DNA reads TGCAGCGTTGAGGGACAGCTATATGGCTACACCTTC.

The genes are TRBV20-1 and TRBJ2-1; D unclear. The CDR3 is 11 residues long. CDR1 is DFQATT, CDR2 SNEGSKA, per germline (reference sequence). The germline V and J ends were trimmed by 7 bases and 8 bases, with 12 bases remaining between them. Written as DNA, the CDR3 is TGCAGTGGCGTCCTTGGGGATGAGCAGTTCTTC. It codes for CSGVLGDEQFF.

The rearrangement links TRBV7-9 to TRBJ2-1, with a tentative D call TRBD1 (5 bases). Germline loops: CDR1 SEHNR, CDR2 FQNEAQ (reference sequence). The CDR3 totals 14 residues. V was clipped by 4 bases and J by 8 bases, with 15 bases between them. CDR3 sequence (DNA): TGTGCCAGCAGCTCCCGGCCAGGGTTGGATGAGCAGTTCTTC. It specifies CASSSRPGLDEQFF.

The V gene is TRBV15, the J gene TRBJ1-2; D uncertain. The length of the CDR3 is 14 residues. V lost 5 bases, J lost 1 base, and 11 bases lay in between. CDR1 is LNHNV and CDR2 is YYDKDF in the germline V gene (reference sequence). The CDR3 coding sequence is TGTGCCACCAGCCCCGACGGCAGTAACTATGGCTACACCTTC. This codes for CATSPDGSNYGYTF.

V usage is TRBV2 and J usage is TRBJ1-4; 7 bases are shared with TRBD1. Germline CDR1 is SNHLY and CDR2 is FYNNEI. The J segment lost 2 bases and the V segment lost 8 bases, leaving 8 bases of the junction unmatched. This CDR3 spans 15 amino acids. CDR3 sequence (DNA): TGTGCCAGCTTGGCAGGGGGGAGGACTAATGAAAAACTGTTTTTT. This codes for CASLAGGRTNEKLFF.

The V gene is TRBV7-9, the J gene TRBJ1-5; TRBD1 might be the D (5 bases). The germline gives CDR1 SEHNR, CDR2 FQNEAQ (reference sequence). The CDR3 is made up of 15 amino acids. V was trimmed by 0 bases and J by 5 bases, leaving 11 bases between them. The DNA for the CDR3 is TGTGCCAGCAGCTTAGCGCAAGGGGATGATCAGCCCCAGCATTTT. This codes for CASSLAQGDDQPQHF.

CDR3 residues: CASSHSGTSGLSEYNEQFF. The CDR3 DNA sequence: TGTGCCAGCAGCCACTCCGGGACTAGCGGTCTCTCGGAGTACAATGAGCAGTTCTTC. The chain uses TRBV7-9 and TRBJ2-1, with 11 bases matching TRBD2. CDR1 is SEHNR, CDR2 FQNEAQ, per germline (reference sequence). CDR3 length equals 19 residues. Trimming removed 5 bases from V and 4 bases from J; junction bases left unmatched: 16.

The rearrangement links TRBV7-8 to TRBJ2-1; 15 bases agree with TRBD2. The junction had 4 bases not matched to a gene; V was cut back by 6 bases and J by 4 bases. Germline CDR1 and CDR2: SGHVS and FQNEAQ. The CDR3 is made up of 16 amino acids. The CDR3 region is CASRLGLAGGYNEQFF. The CDR3 DNA follows: TGTGCCAGCAGACTGGGACTAGCGGGGGGATACAATGAGCAGTTCTTC.

The chain uses TRBV28 and TRBJ1-5, with 7 bases identical to TRBD1. V dropped 6 bases and J dropped 0; count of bases not matched to a gene: 17. The germline V gene encodes CDR1 MDHEN and CDR2 SYDVKM. The CDR3 has 19 amino acids. CDR3 nucleotide sequence: TGTGCCAGCAGAGCGACCGGGCCAGGGGGATCCTATAGCAATCAGCCCCAGCATTTT. It encodes CASRATGPGGSYSNQPQHF.

This sequence joins TRBV9 and TRBJ1-3; D is uncertain. Between the trimmed V and J ends, which lost 0 bases and 0 bases, there was a span of 13 bases. Germline CDR1 is SGDLS and CDR2 is YYNGEE. The CDR3 covers 17 residues. Here the CDR3 DNA reads TGTGCCAGCAGCGTAGGGAGAGAGACGACCTCTGGAAACACCATATATTTT. Its translation is CASSVGRETTSGNTIYF. Based on the CDR3 plus reference TRBV9 and TRBJ1-3, the full variable domain is DSGVTQTPKHLITATGQRVTLRCSPRSGDLSVYWYQQSLDQGLQFLIQYYNGEERAKGNILERFSAQQFPDLHSELNLSSLELGDSALYFCASSVGRETTSGNTIYFGEGSWLTVV.

V is TRBV28 and J is TRBJ1-3; D is ambiguous. V gave up 5 bases and J gave up 4 bases, with 18 bases separating them. The CDR3 contains 16 residues. Germline V lookup: CDR1 MDHEN, CDR2 SYDVKM. Here the CDR3 DNA reads TGTGCCAGCAGTAGTTTAGGTCCCGGGATAGGAAACACCATATATTTT. As protein: CASSSLGPGIGNTIYF.